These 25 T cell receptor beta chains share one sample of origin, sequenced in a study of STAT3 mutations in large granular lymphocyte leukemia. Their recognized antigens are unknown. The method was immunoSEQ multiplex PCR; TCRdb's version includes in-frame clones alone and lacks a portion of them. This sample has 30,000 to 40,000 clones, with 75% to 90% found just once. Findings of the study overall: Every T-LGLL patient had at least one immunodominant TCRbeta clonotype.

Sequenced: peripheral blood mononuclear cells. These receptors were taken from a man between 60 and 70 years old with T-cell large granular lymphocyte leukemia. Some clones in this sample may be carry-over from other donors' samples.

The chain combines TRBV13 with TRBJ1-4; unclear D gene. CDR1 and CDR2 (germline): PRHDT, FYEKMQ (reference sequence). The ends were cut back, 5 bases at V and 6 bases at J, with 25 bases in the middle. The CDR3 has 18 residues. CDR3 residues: CASSARDPAEVEDEKLFF. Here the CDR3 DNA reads TGTGCCAGCAGCGCCCGGGATCCTGCTGAGGTTGAGGATGAAAAACTGTTTTTT.

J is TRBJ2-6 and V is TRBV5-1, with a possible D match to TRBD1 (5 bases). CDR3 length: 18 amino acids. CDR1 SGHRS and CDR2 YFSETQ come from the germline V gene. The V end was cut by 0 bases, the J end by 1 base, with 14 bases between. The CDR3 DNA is TGCGCCAGCAGCTTGGGAGGACACGGCTCGTCTGGGGCCAACGTCCTGACTTTC. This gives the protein CASSLGGHGSSGANVLTF. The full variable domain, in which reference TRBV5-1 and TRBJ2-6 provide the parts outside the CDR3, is KAGVTQTPRYLIKTRGQQVTLSCSPISGHRSVSWYQQTPGQGLQFLFEYFSETQRNKGNFPGRFSGRQFSNSRSEMNVSTLELGDSALYLCASSLGGHGSSGANVLTFGAGSRLTVL.

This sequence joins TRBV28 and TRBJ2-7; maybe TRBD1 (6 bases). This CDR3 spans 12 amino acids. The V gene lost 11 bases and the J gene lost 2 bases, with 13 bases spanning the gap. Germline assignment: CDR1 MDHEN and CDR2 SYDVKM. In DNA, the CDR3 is TGTGCCTGTAACAGGGACGCCTACGAGCAGTACTTC. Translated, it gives CACNRDAYEQYF. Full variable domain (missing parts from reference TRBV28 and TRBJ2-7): DVKVTQSSRYLVKRTGEKVFLECVQDMDHENMFWYRQDPGLGLRLIYFSYDVKMKEKGDIPEGYSVSREKKERFSLILESASTNQTSMYLCACNRDAYEQYFGPGTRLTVT.

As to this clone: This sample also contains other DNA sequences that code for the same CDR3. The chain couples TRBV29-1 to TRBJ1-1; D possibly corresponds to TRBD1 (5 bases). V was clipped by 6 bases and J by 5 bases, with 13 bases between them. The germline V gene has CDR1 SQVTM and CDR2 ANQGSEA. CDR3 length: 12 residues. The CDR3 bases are TGCAGCGTCGGAGGTGGGGGAACTGAAGCTTTCTTT. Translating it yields CSVGGGGTEAFF.

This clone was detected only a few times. The CDR3 bases are TGCGCCAGCAGCTCGTTAGCGGGAGGGAGCGACGAGCAGTACTTC. As protein: CASSSLAGGSDEQYF. This chain joins TRBV5-1 and TRBJ2-7; 11 bases agree with TRBD2. J was trimmed by 5 bases and V by 3 bases; bases with no gene match: 7. This CDR3 region has 15 residues. Germline CDR1 and CDR2: SGHRS and YFSETQ.

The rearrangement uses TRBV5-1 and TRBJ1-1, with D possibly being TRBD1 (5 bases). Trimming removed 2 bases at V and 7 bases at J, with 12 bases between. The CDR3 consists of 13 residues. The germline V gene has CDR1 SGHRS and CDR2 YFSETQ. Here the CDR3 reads CASSFGGFGEAFF. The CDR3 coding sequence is TGCGCCAGCAGCTTTGGGGGGTTCGGTGAAGCTTTCTTT.

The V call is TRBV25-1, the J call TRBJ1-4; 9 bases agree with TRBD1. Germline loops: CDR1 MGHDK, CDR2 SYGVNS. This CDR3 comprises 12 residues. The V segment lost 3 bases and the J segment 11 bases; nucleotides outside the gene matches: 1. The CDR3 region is CASSDTGGKLFF. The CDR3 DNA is TGTGCCAGCAGTGACACAGGGGGCAAACTGTTTTTT. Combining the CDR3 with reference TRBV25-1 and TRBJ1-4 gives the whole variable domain EADIYQTPRYLVIGTGKKITLECSQTMGHDKMYWYQQDPGMELHLIHYSYGVNSTEKGDLSSESTVSRIRTEHFPLTLESARPSHTSQYLCASSDTGGKLFFGSGTQLSVL.

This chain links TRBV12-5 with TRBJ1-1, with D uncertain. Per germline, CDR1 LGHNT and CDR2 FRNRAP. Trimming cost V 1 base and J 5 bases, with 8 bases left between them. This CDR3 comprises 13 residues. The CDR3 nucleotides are TGTGCTAGTGGTTTGGAAGAAGGGACTGAAGCTTTCTTT. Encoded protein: CASGLEEGTEAFF.

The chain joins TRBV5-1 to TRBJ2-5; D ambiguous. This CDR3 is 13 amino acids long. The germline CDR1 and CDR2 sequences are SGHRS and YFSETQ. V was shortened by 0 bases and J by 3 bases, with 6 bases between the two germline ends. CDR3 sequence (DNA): TGCGCCAGCAGCTTGGGATTTGAAGAGACCCAGTACTTC. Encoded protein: CASSLGFEETQYF.

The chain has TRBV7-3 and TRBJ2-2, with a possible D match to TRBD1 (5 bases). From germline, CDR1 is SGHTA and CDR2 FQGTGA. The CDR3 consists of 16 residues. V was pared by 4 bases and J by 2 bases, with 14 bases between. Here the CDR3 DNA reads TGTGCCAGCAGCTCCGCCCCAGGGCCAAACACCGGGGAGCTGTTTTTT. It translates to CASSSAPGPNTGELFF.

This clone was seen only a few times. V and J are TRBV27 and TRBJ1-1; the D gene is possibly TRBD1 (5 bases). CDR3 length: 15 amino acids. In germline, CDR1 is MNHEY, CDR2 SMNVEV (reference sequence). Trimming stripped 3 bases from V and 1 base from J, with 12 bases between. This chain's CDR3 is CASSFWGNENTEAFF. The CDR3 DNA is TGTGCCAGCAGTTTTTGGGGGAATGAGAACACTGAAGCTTTCTTT.

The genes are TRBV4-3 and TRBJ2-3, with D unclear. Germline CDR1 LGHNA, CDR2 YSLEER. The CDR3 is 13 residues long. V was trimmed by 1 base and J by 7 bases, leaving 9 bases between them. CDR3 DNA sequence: TGCGCCAGCAGCCAAGCGGCTTCCTATACGCAGTATTTT. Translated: CASSQAASYTQYF.

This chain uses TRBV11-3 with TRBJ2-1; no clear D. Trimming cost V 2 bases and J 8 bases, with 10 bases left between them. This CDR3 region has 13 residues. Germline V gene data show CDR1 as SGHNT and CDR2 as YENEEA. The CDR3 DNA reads TGTGCCAGCAGCTTACGGGTCCATGATGAGCAGTTCTTC. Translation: CASSLRVHDEQFF. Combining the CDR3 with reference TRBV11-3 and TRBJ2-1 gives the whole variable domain EAGVVQSPRYKIIEKKQPVAFWCNPISGHNTLYWYLQNLGQGPELLIRYENEEAVDDSQLPKDRFSAERLKGVDSTLKIQPAELGDSAVYLCASSLRVHDEQFFGPGTRLTVL.

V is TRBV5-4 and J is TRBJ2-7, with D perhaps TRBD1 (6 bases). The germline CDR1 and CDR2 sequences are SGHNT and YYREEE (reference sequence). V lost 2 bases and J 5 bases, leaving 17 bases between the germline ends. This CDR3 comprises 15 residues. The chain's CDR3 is CASSLTGILSNEQYF. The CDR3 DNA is TGTGCCAGCAGCTTAACAGGGATTTTAAGTAACGAGCAGTACTTC.

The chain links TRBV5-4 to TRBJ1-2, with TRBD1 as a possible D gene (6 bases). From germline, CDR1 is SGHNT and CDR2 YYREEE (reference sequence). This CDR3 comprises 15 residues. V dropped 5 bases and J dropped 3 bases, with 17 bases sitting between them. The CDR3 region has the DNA TGTGCCAGCAGAAATGGAGGAGGGGGAGACTATGGCTACACCTTC. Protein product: CASRNGGGGDYGYTF.

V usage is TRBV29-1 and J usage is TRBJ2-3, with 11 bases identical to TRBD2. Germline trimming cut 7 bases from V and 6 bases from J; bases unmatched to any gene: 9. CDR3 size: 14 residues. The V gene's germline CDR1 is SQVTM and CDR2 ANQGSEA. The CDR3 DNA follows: TGCAGCGCTTGGGGACTAGCGGTGGGGGATACGCAGTATTTT. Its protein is CSAWGLAVGDTQYF.

The CDR3 is CASSPDPYEQYF. The CDR3 region has the DNA TGTGCCAGCAGCCCGGACCCCTACGAGCAGTACTTC. This sequence joins TRBV7-2 and TRBJ2-7; D remains unclear. V lost 5 bases, J lost 2 bases, and 7 bases lay in between. The germline gives CDR1 SGHTA, CDR2 FQGNSA. The CDR3 runs 12 residues.

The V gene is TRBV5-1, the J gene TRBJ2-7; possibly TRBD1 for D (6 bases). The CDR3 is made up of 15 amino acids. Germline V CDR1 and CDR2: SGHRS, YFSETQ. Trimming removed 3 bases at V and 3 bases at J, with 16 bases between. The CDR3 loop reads CASSSQRQGSYEQYF. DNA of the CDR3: TGCGCCAGCAGCTCCCAGAGGCAGGGGAGCTACGAGCAGTACTTC.

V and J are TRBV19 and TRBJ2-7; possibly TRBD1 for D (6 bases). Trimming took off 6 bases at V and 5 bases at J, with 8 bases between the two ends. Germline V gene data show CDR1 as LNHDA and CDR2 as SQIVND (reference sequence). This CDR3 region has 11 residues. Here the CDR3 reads CASSRDNEQYF. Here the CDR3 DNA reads TGTGCCAGTAGCAGGGACAACGAGCAGTACTTC.

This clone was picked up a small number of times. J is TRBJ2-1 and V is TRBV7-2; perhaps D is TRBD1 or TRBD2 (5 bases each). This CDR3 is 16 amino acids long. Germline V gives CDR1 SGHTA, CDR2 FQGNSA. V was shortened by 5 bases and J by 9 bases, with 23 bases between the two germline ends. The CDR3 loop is CASSRPGPQGQGEQFF. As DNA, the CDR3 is TGTGCCAGCAGCCGTCCGGGGCCTCAAGGGCAGGGTGAGCAGTTCTTC.

The CDR3 protein is CASSSRTGAKETQYF. CDR3 bases: TGTGCCAGCAGCTCAAGGACAGGGGCAAAAGAGACCCAGTACTTC. J is TRBJ2-5 and V is TRBV5-6, with 9 bases lining up with TRBD1. The V gene's germline CDR1 is SGHDT and CDR2 YYEEEE. The CDR3 spans 15 residues. V gave up 3 bases and J gave up 3 bases; unmatched junction bases: 6.

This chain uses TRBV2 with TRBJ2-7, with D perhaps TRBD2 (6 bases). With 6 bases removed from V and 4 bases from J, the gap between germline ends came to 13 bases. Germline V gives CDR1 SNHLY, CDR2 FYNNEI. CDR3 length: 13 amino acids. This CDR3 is CASRREPLYEQYF. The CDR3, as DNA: TGTGCCAGCAGGCGGGAACCCTTGTACGAGCAGTACTTC.

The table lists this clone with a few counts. This CDR3 reads CASSFLGGDNQPQHF. CDR3 sequence (DNA): TGTGCCAGCAGCTTCCTGGGGGGCGACAATCAGCCCCAGCATTTT. The chain couples TRBV28 to TRBJ1-5, with D perhaps TRBD1 (6 bases). The CDR3 length is 15 residues. V was cut by 6 bases and J by 3 bases, with 15 bases left in between. CDR1 is MDHEN, CDR2 SYDVKM, per germline.

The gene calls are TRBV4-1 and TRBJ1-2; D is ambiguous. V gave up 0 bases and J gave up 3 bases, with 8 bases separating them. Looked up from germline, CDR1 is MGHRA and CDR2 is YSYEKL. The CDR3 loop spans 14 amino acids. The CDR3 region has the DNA TGCGCCAGCAGCCAAGAAGTAGGCCACTATGGCTACACCTTC. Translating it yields CASSQEVGHYGYTF.

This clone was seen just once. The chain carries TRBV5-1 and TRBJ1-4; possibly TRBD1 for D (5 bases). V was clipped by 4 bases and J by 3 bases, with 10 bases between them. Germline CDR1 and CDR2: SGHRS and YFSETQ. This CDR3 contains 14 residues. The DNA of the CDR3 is TGCGCCAGCAGCCCGGGACGGCCTAATGAAAAACTGTTTTTT. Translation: CASSPGRPNEKLFF.